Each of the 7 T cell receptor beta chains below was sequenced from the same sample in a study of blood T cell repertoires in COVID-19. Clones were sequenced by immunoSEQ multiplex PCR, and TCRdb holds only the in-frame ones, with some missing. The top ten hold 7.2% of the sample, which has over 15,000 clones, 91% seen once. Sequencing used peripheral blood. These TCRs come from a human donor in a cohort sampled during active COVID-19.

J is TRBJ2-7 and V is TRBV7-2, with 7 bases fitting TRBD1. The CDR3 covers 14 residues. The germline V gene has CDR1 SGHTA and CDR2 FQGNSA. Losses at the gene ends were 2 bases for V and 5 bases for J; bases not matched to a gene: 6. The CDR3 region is CASSLPGGWDEQYF. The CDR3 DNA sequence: TGTGCCAGCAGCTTACCAGGGGGATGGGACGAGCAGTACTTC.

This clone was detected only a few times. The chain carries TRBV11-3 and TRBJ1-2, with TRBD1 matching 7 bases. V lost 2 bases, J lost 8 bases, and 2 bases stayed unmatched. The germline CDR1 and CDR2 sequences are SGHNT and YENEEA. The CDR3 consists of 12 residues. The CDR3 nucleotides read TGTGCCAGCAGCTTAAGGGGGCTGGGCTACACCTTC. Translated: CASSLRGLGYTF.

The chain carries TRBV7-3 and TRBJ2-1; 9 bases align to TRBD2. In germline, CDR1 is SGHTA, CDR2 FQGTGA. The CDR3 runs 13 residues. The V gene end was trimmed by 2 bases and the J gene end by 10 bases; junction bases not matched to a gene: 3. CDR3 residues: CASSLFLAGEQFF. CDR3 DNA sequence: TGTGCCAGCAGCTTATTCCTAGCGGGGGAGCAGTTCTTC.

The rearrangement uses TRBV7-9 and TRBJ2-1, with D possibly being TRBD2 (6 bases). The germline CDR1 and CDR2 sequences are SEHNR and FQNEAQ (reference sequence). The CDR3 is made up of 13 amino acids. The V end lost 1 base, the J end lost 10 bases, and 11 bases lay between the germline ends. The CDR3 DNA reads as TGTGCCAGCAGCTTAGGGCGGGGAGGAGAGCAGTTCTTC. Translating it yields CASSLGRGGEQFF.

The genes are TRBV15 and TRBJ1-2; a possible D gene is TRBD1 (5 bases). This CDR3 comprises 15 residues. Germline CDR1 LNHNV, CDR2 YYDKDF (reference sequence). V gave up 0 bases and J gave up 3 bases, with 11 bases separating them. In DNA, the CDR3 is TGTGCCACCAGCAGAGATCAGGAAGGGGACTATGGCTACACCTTC. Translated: CATSRDQEGDYGYTF.

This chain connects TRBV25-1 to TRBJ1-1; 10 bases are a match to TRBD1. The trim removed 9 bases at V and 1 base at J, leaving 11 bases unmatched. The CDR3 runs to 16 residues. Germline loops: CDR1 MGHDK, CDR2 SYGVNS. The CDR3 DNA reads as TGTGCCAGTAGCGGACACCGGGACAGGGGGAACACTGAAGCTTTCTTT. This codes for CASSGHRDRGNTEAFF.

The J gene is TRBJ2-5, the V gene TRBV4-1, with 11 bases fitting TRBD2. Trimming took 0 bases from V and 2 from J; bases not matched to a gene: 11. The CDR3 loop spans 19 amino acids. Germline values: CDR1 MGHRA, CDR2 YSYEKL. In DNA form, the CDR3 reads TGCGCCAGCAGCCAAGATCGCCAACTAGCGGGAGATCGGCAAGAGACCCAGTACTTC. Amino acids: CASSQDRQLAGDRQETQYF.